These T cell receptor beta chains were read from a single sample in a study of CD8 T cells in ankylosing spondylitis. MiXCR, applied by TCRdb to the 5' RACE reads, yields one record per CDR3 protein. Among 500,000 to 550,000 distinct CDR3 sequences listed, over 9.5% were seen once. Sequencing was done on a sample of blood, either unsorted or a sorted T cell fraction (not recorded which). The receptors come from a male donor with ankylosing spondylitis. Each CDR3 is given with its conserved first and last residue.

CDR3aa: CSARGGLAGVKDTQYF
v_gene: TRBV20-1
j_gene: TRBJ2-3

CDR3aa: CASSFRPQETQYF
v_gene: TRBV27
j_gene: TRBJ2-5

CDR3aa: CASSPGTFTPGAYGYTF
v_gene: TRBV12-3/TRBV12-4
j_gene: TRBJ1-2

CDR3aa: CASKKLAGGTYNEQFF
v_gene: TRBV10-1
j_gene: TRBJ2-1

CDR3aa: CASSPTTGYMNTEAFF
v_gene: TRBV11-2
j_gene: TRBJ1-1

CDR3aa: CASSHFSGVSYNEQFF
v_gene: TRBV14
j_gene: TRBJ2-1

CDR3aa: CSVLEALDEQFF
v_gene: TRBV29-1
j_gene: TRBJ2-1

CDR3aa: CASSEVRTVTREQFF
v_gene: TRBV11-2
j_gene: TRBJ2-1

CDR3aa: CASSLGRGRDEETQYF
v_gene: TRBV27
j_gene: TRBJ2-5

CDR3aa: CASSTGLTDEAFF
v_gene: TRBV6-2/TRBV6-3
j_gene: TRBJ1-1

CDR3aa: CASSLSGRTGNTIYF
v_gene: TRBV11-2
j_gene: TRBJ1-3

CDR3aa: CASSLSSGNNEQFF
v_gene: TRBV5-1
j_gene: TRBJ2-1

CDR3aa: CASSLVIWAGNEDTQYF
v_gene: TRBV5-1
j_gene: TRBJ2-3

CDR3aa: CASSLWLANTMEQFF
v_gene: TRBV11-2
j_gene: TRBJ2-1

CDR3aa: CSARAGQFNSPLHF
v_gene: TRBV20-1
j_gene: TRBJ1-6

CDR3aa: CASSLGDNMNTEAFF
v_gene: TRBV7-9
j_gene: TRBJ1-1

CDR3aa: CSATGTVGLAGTDTQYF
v_gene: TRBV20-1
j_gene: TRBJ2-3

CDR3aa: CATTTGGVTGELFF
v_gene: TRBV5-1
j_gene: TRBJ2-2

CDR3aa: CASSLEYRDSDTQYF
v_gene: TRBV5-1
j_gene: TRBJ2-3

CDR3aa: CASSLDRVQTQYF
v_gene: TRBV5-6
j_gene: TRBJ2-5

CDR3aa: CASSAATGNSYEQYF
v_gene: TRBV10-1
j_gene: TRBJ2-7

CDR3aa: CASSPRTGASQETQYF
v_gene: TRBV12-3/TRBV12-4
j_gene: TRBJ2-5

CDR3aa: CSARDESSYNSPLHF
v_gene: TRBV20-1
j_gene: TRBJ1-6

CDR3aa: CASSLGLATWGNEQFF
v_gene: TRBV7-8
j_gene: TRBJ2-1

CDR3aa: CATSRTNEKLFF
v_gene: TRBV15
j_gene: TRBJ1-4

CDR3aa: CASSLGQGWQETQYF
v_gene: TRBV11-2
j_gene: TRBJ2-5

CDR3aa: CASSARRDLSYEQYF
v_gene: TRBV2
j_gene: TRBJ2-7

CDR3aa: CASSLGLEFNEQYF
v_gene: TRBV12-3/TRBV12-4
j_gene: TRBJ2-7

CDR3aa: CSAYHALAGTDTQYF
v_gene: TRBV20-1
j_gene: TRBJ2-3

CDR3aa: CASSDSGNYEQYF
v_gene: TRBV12-3/TRBV12-4
j_gene: TRBJ2-7

CDR3aa: CASSIRSEQFF
v_gene: TRBV3-1
j_gene: TRBJ2-1

CDR3aa: CSARVATGGFREQYF
v_gene: TRBV20-1
j_gene: TRBJ2-7